This T cell receptor (beta chain) appears in the sequencing data of a study of control samples from healthy donors and cancer patients. Method: immunoSEQ multiplex PCR; TCRdb's copy keeps in-frame clones and lacks some. The sample records around 140,000 clones, 75% to 95% being singletons. The V end was cut by 5 bases, the J end by 14 bases, with 13 bases between. Germline assignment: CDR1 SEHNR and CDR2 FQNEAQ (reference sequence). There are 12 residues in the CDR3. The rearrangement joins TRBV7-9 to TRBJ1-6; no firm D call. The sample taken for sequencing was blood. This TCR came from a man aged 35 to 55 in good health. In DNA form, the CDR3 reads TGTGCCAGCAGCCGGTGGGGAGGATCCCTCCACTTT. Its protein product is CASSRWGGSLHF. Drawing the rest from reference TRBV7-9 and TRBJ1-6, the complete variable domain is DTGVSQNPRHKITKRGQNVTFRCDPISEHNRLYWYRQTLGQGPEFLTYFQNEAQLEKSRLLSDRFSAERPKGSFSTLEIQRTEQGDSAMYLCASSRWGGSLHFGNGTRLTVT.